The 32 T cell receptor beta chains presented below share a single source sample, sequenced in a study of blood T cell repertoires in COVID-19. Using immunoSEQ multiplex PCR, the repertoire was profiled, and TCRdb retains in-frame clones only, with some absent. The sample lists about 250,000 clones; about four fifths were seen once. The sequencing input was peripheral blood. These receptors were collected from a man aged 40-55 years with active or convalescent COVID-19.

The rearrangement links TRBV9 to TRBJ2-7, with 7 bases identical to TRBD1. The CDR3 length is 15 residues. Per the germline V gene, CDR1 is SGDLS and CDR2 is YYNGEE. Trimming at V came to 0 bases and at J to 3 bases, leaving 6 bases not matched to a gene. The DNA for the CDR3 is TGTGCCAGCAGCGTAGCCGGGACAGAGGGCTACGAGCAGTACTTC. Translating gives CASSVAGTEGYEQYF.

The sample holds one count of this clone. The chain is built from TRBV30 and TRBJ1-2, with a weak D call TRBD1 (6 bases). Deletions cut 4 bases from V and 2 bases from J, with 14 bases between. CDR3 length: 14 residues. Germline-derived CDR1 and CDR2 are GTSNPN and SVGIG (reference sequence). CDR3 loop: CAWTTGHHNYGYTF. The CDR3 DNA reads TGTGCCTGGACTACGGGACACCACAACTATGGCTACACCTTC.

This chain joins TRBV18 and TRBJ1-1, with D possibly TRBD1 on 5 matching bases. The CDR3 has 12 residues. V was cut by 4 bases and J by 3 bases, with 6 bases left in between. Germline loops: CDR1 KGHSH, CDR2 LQKENI. CDR3 loop: CASSQGYTEAFF. DNA for the CDR3: TGTGCCAGCTCACAGGGGTACACTGAAGCTTTCTTT. The full variable domain, with the rest looked up from reference TRBV18 and TRBJ1-1, is NAGVMQNPRHLVRRRGQEARLRCSPMKGHSHVYWYRQLPEEGLKFMVYLQKENIIDESGMPKERFSAEFPKEGPSILRIQQVVRGDSAAYFCASSQGYTEAFFGQGTRLTVV.

The chain uses TRBV20-1 and TRBJ2-7; perhaps TRBD2 as D (5 bases). This CDR3 region has 13 residues. CDR1 and CDR2 from the germline V gene are DFQATT and SNEGSKA (reference sequence). V gave up 3 bases and J gave up 3 bases, with 12 bases separating them. Here the CDR3 DNA reads TGCAGTGCTAGTGCGGGCGGACTCTACGAGCAGTACTTC. Protein: CSASAGGLYEQYF.

This rearrangement joins TRBV11-3 to TRBJ1-2, with D perhaps matching TRBD1 (6 bases). V was shortened by 3 bases and J by 8 bases, with 19 bases between the two germline ends. This CDR3 comprises 15 residues. From germline, CDR1 is SGHNT and CDR2 YENEEA. The CDR3 DNA reads as TGTGCCAGCAGCTTGTTTTCCAGGGGTTCAGGAGGCTACACCTTC. Protein sequence: CASSLFSRGSGGYTF.

The chain couples TRBV6-5 to TRBJ1-1; a weak D match, TRBD1 (5 bases). This CDR3 is built from 14 residues. The germline V gene encodes CDR1 MNHEY and CDR2 SVGAGI. V was trimmed by 3 bases and J by 2 bases, leaving 10 bases between them. The CDR3: CASSYDRLNTEAFF. The DNA for the CDR3 is TGTGCCAGCAGTTATGACAGACTCAACACTGAAGCTTTCTTT.

The chain recombines TRBV6-5 with TRBJ1-1; D remains ambiguous. The CDR3 spans 12 residues. Between the trimmed V and J ends, which lost 10 bases and 5 bases, there was a span of 14 bases. The germline CDR1 and CDR2 sequences are MNHEY and SVGAGI. CDR3 sequence: CATRGAGTEAFF. The CDR3 DNA reads TGTGCCACCCGGGGAGCCGGGACTGAAGCTTTCTTT.

The chain is built from TRBV6-2 or TRBV6-3 and TRBJ2-3; 8 bases map to TRBD1. The J segment lost 0 bases and the V segment lost 4 bases, leaving 3 bases of the junction unmatched. There are 15 residues in the CDR3. CDR1 is MNHEY and CDR2 is SVGEGT in the germline V gene. The CDR3 bases are TGTGCCAGCAGTTCCAGACAGGGGAGCACAGATACGCAGTATTTT. Translating it yields CASSSRQGSTDTQYF.

The chain carries TRBV7-6 and TRBJ2-2; 10 nucleotides match TRBD1. Germline CDR1 and CDR2: SGHVS and FNYEAQ. The CDR3 loop spans 17 amino acids. The V gene end was trimmed by 5 bases and the J gene end by 4 bases; junction bases not matched to a gene: 10. CDR3 protein: CASSQRTGGRGTGELFF. In nucleotides, the CDR3 is TGTGCCAGCAGCCAGCGGACAGGGGGTCGGGGCACCGGGGAGCTGTTTTTT.

The rearrangement uses TRBV10-3 and TRBJ2-6, with 8 nucleotides matching TRBD1. This CDR3 contains 15 residues. The V gene end was trimmed by 10 bases and the J gene end by 0 bases; junction bases not matched to a gene: 5. The germline gives CDR1 ENHRY, CDR2 SYGVKD. Here the CDR3 reads CASRGLHSGANVLTF. In nucleotides, the CDR3 is TGTGCCAGCAGGGGGCTCCACTCTGGGGCCAACGTCCTGACTTTC.

This chain uses TRBV7-9 with TRBJ2-7, with D possibly being TRBD2 (6 bases). Germline lookup yields CDR1 SEHNR and CDR2 FQNEAQ (reference sequence). The length of the CDR3 is 17 residues. Trimming stripped 2 bases from V and 1 base from J, with 18 bases between. Here the CDR3 reads CASSLIKGGSMSYEQYF. The CDR3 DNA sequence: TGTGCCAGCAGCTTAATCAAGGGAGGAAGCATGTCCTACGAGCAGTACTTC.

The chain joins TRBV6-2 or TRBV6-3 to TRBJ1-2; TRBD1 matches 9 bases. Germline CDR1 reads MNHEY; CDR2 reads SVGEGT. This CDR3 region has 17 residues. After removal of 6 bases from V and 8 bases from J, the junction contained 19 bases not matched to a gene. The CDR3 region is CASSRPLLQGAGGGYTF. The CDR3 region has the DNA TGTGCCAGCAGCCGCCCCCTCCTACAGGGGGCCGGTGGCGGCTACACCTTC.

The chain uses TRBV5-4 and TRBJ1-4; TRBD1 aligns across 10 bases. The length of the CDR3 is 14 residues. The V and J ends lost 2 bases and 6 bases, in that order; junction bases with no gene match: 1. Germline V lookup: CDR1 SGHNT, CDR2 YYREEE (reference sequence). CDR3 DNA sequence: TGTGCCAGCAGCTTAGGACAGGGGGATGAAAAACTGTTTTTT. This sequence encodes CASSLGQGDEKLFF.

The rearrangement joins TRBV21-1 to TRBJ1-5; no check of the table's D call, TRBD1, against the DNA was made. TRBV21-1 is described as a pseudogene. CDR3 length: 14 amino acids. The chain's CDR3 is CASRPQGINQPQHF. DNA for the CDR3: TGTGCCAGCAGGCCCCAGGGAATCAATCAGCCCCAGCATTTT.

The genes are TRBV6-5 and TRBJ1-6, with unresolved D. Trimming took off 7 bases at V and 4 bases at J, with 5 bases between the two ends. The germline V gene has CDR1 MNHEY and CDR2 SVGAGI. The CDR3 runs to 12 residues. This CDR3 reads CASNGYNSPLHF. The CDR3 DNA is TGTGCCAGCAACGGTTATAATTCACCCCTCCACTTT.

The V call is TRBV30, the J call TRBJ1-3; D is uncertain. The V gene lost 4 bases and the J gene lost 6 bases, with 10 bases spanning the gap. There are 12 residues in the CDR3. The germline V gene has CDR1 GTSNPN and CDR2 SVGIG (reference sequence). The CDR3 loop reads CAWTAGTNTIYF. The CDR3 region has the DNA TGTGCCTGGACGGCGGGAACAAACACCATATATTTT.

V gene TRBV21-1 combines with J gene TRBJ2-1; TRBD2, the table's D call, lacks a check against the DNA. TRBV21-1 is assigned pseudogene status. The CDR3 is 17 residues long. The CDR3, as DNA: TGTGCCAGCAGCAAGGCGGCAGTCTATGTTGGTCTAAATGAGCAGTTCTTC. Translated: CASSKAAVYVGLNEQFF.

This chain connects TRBV2 to TRBJ1-2, with 7 bases lining up with TRBD1. Germline-derived CDR1 and CDR2 are SNHLY and FYNNEI. With V trimmed by 5 bases and J by 4 bases, 10 bases remained unmatched. This CDR3 is 15 amino acids long. The CDR3: CASSPDRENIYGYTF. Here the CDR3 DNA reads TGTGCCAGCAGTCCCGACAGGGAAAATATCTATGGCTACACCTTC.

The chain joins TRBV11-3 to TRBJ1-6, with D possibly being TRBD1 (6 bases). The CDR3 contains 15 residues. CDR1 is SGHNT, CDR2 YENEEA, per germline. V was shortened by 5 bases and J by 5 bases, with 13 bases between the two germline ends. In DNA form, the CDR3 reads TGTGCCAGCAGCCTCATAAACAGGGATAATTCACCCCTCCACTTT. Protein product: CASSLINRDNSPLHF.

The V call is TRBV7-9, the J call TRBJ1-6; 7 positions match TRBD1. This CDR3 contains 15 residues. The J segment lost 8 bases and the V segment lost 0 bases, leaving 4 bases of the junction unmatched. Germline V gene data show CDR1 as SEHNR and CDR2 as FQNEAQ (reference sequence). Here the CDR3 DNA reads TGTGCCAGCAGCTTAGCGGCAGGGGGTGATTCACCCCTCCACTTT. Amino acid sequence: CASSLAAGGDSPLHF.

The V call is TRBV12-3 or TRBV12-4, the J call TRBJ1-1; D unclear. V dropped 5 bases and J dropped 6 bases, with 13 bases sitting between them. The CDR3 extends over 13 amino acids. The CDR3: CASSVAGSAEAFF. The DNA of the CDR3 is TGTGCCAGCAGTGTCGCGGGTAGCGCTGAAGCTTTCTTT.

V usage is TRBV5-8 and J usage is TRBJ2-7; 8 bases are a match to TRBD1. CDR1 is SGHTS, CDR2 YDEGEE, per germline. This CDR3 is built from 15 residues. The junction had 10 bases not matched to a gene; V was cut back by 6 bases and J by 2 bases. CDR3 in DNA: TGTGCCAGCATTCCCCGGGACAGGCGCACCTACGAGCAGTACTTC. It yields the protein CASIPRDRRTYEQYF.

The J gene is TRBJ1-1, the V gene TRBV10-3, with D hard to call. This CDR3 contains 13 residues. Trimming cost V 10 bases and J 1 base, with 13 bases left between them. Germline lookup yields CDR1 ENHRY and CDR2 SYGVKD. CDR3 residues: CATRADKNTEAFF. The CDR3, as DNA: TGTGCCACCCGAGCCGACAAGAACACTGAAGCTTTCTTT.

V and J are TRBV5-6 and TRBJ1-1; unclear D gene. The germline V gene encodes CDR1 SGHDT and CDR2 YYEEEE. This CDR3 spans 15 amino acids. The V gene lost 3 bases and the J gene lost 6 bases, with 18 bases spanning the gap. CDR3 residues: CASSYRQWRTSEAFF. CDR3 nucleotides: TGTGCCAGCAGCTACCGACAATGGAGGACTTCTGAAGCTTTCTTT.

This chain joins TRBV2 and TRBJ1-1; TRBD1 agrees at 9 bases. The CDR3 runs 13 residues. Trimming at V came to 10 bases and at J to 4 bases, leaving 7 bases not matched to a gene. The germline CDR1 and CDR2 sequences are SNHLY and FYNNEI. This CDR3 reads CATRTGVSTEAFF. The CDR3 DNA reads TGTGCCACAAGGACAGGGGTGAGCACTGAAGCTTTCTTT.

This clone was detected only a few times. The V and J genes are TRBV29-1 and TRBJ1-1; 8 bases are a match to TRBD1. The CDR3 runs 10 residues. Per the germline V gene, CDR1 is SQVTM and CDR2 is ANQGSEA. J gave up 8 bases and V 6 bases, and 2 bases lay outside the gene matches. The CDR3 region has the DNA TGCAGCGTGCACAGGGGGGAAGCTTTCTTT. Encoded protein: CSVHRGEAFF.

The chain employs TRBV18 and TRBJ1-1; 7 nucleotides align to TRBD1. With 5 bases clipped from V and 0 bases from J, the junction kept 6 bases outside the gene matches. The germline V gene has CDR1 KGHSH and CDR2 LQKENI. CDR3 length equals 15 residues. DNA for the CDR3: TGTGCCAGCTCATTGGCAGGGGGGATGAACACTGAAGCTTTCTTT. Its translation: CASSLAGGMNTEAFF. The full variable domain, its missing parts supplied by reference TRBV18 and TRBJ1-1, is NAGVMQNPRHLVRRRGQEARLRCSPMKGHSHVYWYRQLPEEGLKFMVYLQKENIIDESGMPKERFSAEFPKEGPSILRIQQVVRGDSAAYFCASSLAGGMNTEAFFGQGTRLTVV.

The chain recombines TRBV5-1 with TRBJ2-7; 9 positions match TRBD1. Germline V gene sequence: CDR1 SGHRS, CDR2 YFSETQ. This CDR3 has 12 residues. V dropped 7 bases and J dropped 4; count of bases not matched to a gene: 3. In DNA, the CDR3 is TGCGCCAGCGGGACAGGGAGGTACGAGCAGTACTTC. It encodes CASGTGRYEQYF.

This clone was recorded many times. The rearrangement links TRBV10-3 to TRBJ1-2, with D possibly being TRBD1 (5 bases). Germline V gene sequence: CDR1 ENHRY, CDR2 SYGVKD. The ends were cut back, 6 bases at V and 4 bases at J, with 9 bases in the middle. The CDR3 runs to 12 residues. This chain's CDR3 is CAIRQGSYGYTF. The CDR3, as DNA: TGTGCCATCAGGCAGGGATCCTATGGCTACACCTTC.

V usage is TRBV5-1 and J usage is TRBJ2-7; 7 nucleotides match TRBD1. The length of the CDR3 is 14 residues. V shed 4 bases and J 2 bases; nucleotides not matched to a gene: 6. CDR1 and CDR2 from the germline V gene are SGHRS and YFSETQ. The CDR3 spells CASSPRTGPYEQYF. CDR3 nucleotides: TGCGCCAGCAGCCCCCGGACAGGACCCTACGAGCAGTACTTC.

This rearrangement joins TRBV6-1 to TRBJ1-1; perhaps TRBD1 as D (5 bases). Germline lookup yields CDR1 MNHNS and CDR2 SASEGT. Trimming removed 2 bases at V and 5 bases at J, with 12 bases between. The length of the CDR3 is 14 residues. The CDR3 region is CASSEKGDLTEAFF. In DNA, the CDR3 is TGTGCCAGCAGTGAAAAAGGGGATTTGACTGAAGCTTTCTTT.

This rearrangement joins TRBV6-5 to TRBJ1-1, with D possibly TRBD1 on 6 matching bases. Trimming removed 4 bases at V and 5 bases at J, with 17 bases between. The CDR3 spans 15 residues. The germline V gene encodes CDR1 MNHEY and CDR2 SVGAGI. DNA of the CDR3: TGTGCCAGCAGTTTACAGGGCGTGGGTGGAACTGAAGCTTTCTTT. Its protein product is CASSLQGVGGTEAFF.